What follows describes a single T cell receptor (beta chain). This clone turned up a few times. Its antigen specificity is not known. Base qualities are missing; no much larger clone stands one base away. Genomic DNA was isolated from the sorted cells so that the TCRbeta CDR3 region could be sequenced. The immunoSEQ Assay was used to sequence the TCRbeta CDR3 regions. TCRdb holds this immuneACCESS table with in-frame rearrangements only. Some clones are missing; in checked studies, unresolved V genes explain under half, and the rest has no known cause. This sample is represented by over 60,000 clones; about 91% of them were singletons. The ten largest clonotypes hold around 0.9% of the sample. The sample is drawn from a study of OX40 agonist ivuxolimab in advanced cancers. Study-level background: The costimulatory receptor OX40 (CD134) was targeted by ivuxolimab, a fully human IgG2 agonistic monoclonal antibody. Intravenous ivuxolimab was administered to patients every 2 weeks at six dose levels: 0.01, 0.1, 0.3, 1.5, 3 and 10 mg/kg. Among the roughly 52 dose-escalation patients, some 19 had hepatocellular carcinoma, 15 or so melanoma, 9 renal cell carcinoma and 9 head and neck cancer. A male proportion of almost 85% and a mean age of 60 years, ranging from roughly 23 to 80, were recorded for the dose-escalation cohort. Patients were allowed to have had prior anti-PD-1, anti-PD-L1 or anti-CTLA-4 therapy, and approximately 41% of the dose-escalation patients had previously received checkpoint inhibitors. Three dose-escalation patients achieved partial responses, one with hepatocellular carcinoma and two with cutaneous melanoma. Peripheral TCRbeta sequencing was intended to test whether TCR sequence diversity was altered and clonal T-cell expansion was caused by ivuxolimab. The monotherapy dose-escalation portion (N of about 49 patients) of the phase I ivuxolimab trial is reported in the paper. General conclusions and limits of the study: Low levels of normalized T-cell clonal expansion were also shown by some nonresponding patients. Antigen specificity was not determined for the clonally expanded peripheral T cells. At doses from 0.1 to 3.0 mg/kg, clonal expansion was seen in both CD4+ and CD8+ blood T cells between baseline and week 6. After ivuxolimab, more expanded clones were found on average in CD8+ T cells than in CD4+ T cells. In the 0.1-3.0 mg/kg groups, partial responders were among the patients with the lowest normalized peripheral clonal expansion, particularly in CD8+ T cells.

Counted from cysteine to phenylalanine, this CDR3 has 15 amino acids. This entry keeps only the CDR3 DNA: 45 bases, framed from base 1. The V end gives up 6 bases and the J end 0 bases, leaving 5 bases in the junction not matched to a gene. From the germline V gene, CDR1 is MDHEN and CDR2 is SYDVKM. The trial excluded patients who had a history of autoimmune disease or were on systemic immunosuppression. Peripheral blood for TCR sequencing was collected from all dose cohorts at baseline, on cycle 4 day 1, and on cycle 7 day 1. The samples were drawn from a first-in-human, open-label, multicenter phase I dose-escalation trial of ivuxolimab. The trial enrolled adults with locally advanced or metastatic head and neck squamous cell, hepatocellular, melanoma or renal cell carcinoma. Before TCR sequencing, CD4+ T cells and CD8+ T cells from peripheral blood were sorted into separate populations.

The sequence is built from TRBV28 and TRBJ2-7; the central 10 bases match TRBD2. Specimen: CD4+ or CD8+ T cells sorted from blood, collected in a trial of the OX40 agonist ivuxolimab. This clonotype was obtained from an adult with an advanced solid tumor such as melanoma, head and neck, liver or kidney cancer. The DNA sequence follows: TGTGCCAGCAGGATACTAGCGGGGACCTCCTACGAGCAGTACTTC. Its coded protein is CASRILAGTSYEQYF.